This TCR beta chain was recovered during a study of T cells in Graves' hyperthyroidism and ophthalmopathy. This CDR3 is 18 amino acids long. Trimming removed 5 bases from V and 4 bases from J; junction bases left unmatched: 15. Germline V gene sequence: CDR1 PRHDT, CDR2 FYEKMQ (reference sequence). Using RNA transcripts as the source, TCR beta CDR3 regions were amplified. HTBI primers were used for first-round RT-PCR of the TCR CDR3. TCRdb ran MiXCR on the multiplex PCR reads and lists one entry per CDR3 protein. Among some 440,000 distinct CDR3 sequences listed, less than 20% were seen once. Findings and limits, study-wide: Most thyroid clonotypes expanded above 0.001 appeared in blood too.

About this clonotype itself: No antigen is known for it.

What was sequenced was blood. This rearrangement joins TRBV13 to TRBJ2-2; TRBD2 aligns across 8 bases. The origin of this receptor is a woman aged 18-29 years with Graves' hyperthyroidism. As DNA, the CDR3 is TGTGCCAGCAGCCCCCCGCACACTAGCGGAAGGGGCACCGGGGAGCTGTTTTTT. It codes for CASSPPHTSGRGTGELFF.